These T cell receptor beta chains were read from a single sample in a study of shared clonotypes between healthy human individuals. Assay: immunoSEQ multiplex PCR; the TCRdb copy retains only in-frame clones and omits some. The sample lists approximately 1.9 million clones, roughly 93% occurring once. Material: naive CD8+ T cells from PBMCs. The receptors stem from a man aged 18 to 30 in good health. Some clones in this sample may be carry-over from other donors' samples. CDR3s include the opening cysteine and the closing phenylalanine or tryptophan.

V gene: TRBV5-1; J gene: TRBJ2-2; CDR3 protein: CASTAVNTGELFF
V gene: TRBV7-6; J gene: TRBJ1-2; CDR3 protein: CASSLVVGTSRPLYGYTF
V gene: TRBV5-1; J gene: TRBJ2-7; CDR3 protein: CASSLGGAGEQYF
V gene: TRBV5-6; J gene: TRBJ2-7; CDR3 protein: CASSLVRGSYEQYF
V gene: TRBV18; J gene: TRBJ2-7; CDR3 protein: CASSSGQGYEQYF
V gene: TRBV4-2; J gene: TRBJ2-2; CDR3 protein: CASSPPSGTTNTGELFF
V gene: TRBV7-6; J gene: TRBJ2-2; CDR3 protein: CASSLDTGPTGELFF
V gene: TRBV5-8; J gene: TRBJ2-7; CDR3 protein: CASSWLYEQYF
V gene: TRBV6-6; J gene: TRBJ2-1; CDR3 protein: CASSPVGSSGSNEQFF
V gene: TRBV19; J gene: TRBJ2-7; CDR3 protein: CASSPIIGQYYEQYF
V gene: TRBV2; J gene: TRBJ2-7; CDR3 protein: CASGASGSYYEQYF
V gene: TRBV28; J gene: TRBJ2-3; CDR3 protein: CASSFNSGRTDTQYF
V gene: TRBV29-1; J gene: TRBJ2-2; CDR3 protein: CSATEGGITGELFF
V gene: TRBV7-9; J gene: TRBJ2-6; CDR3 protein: CASSTTDTRSGANVLTF
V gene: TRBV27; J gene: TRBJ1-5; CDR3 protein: CASSFRGDSNQPQHF
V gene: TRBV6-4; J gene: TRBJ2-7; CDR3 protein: CATPARKREVAPSYEQYF
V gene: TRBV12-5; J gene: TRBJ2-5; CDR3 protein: CASGSAGTGYGETQYF
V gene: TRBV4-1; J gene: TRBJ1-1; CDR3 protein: CASRVNRMNTEAFF
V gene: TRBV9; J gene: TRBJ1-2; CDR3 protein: CASRRILLPGTGSNSNYGYTF
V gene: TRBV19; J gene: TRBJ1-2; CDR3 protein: CASSTGTGYGYTF
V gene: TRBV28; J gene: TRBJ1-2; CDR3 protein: CASSLSLEGNYGYTF
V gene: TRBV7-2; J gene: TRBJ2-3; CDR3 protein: CASSRHRGVVRTDTQYF
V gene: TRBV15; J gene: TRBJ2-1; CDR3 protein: CATSRPMEREDYNEQFF
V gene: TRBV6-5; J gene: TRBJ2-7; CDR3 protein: CASSYSEGTYEQYF
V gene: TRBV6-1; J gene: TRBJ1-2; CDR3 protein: CASNYRGSYGYTF
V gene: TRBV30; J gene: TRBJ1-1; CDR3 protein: CAWDGWGYRNEAFF
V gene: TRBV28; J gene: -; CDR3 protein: CASSTRTRTYEQYF
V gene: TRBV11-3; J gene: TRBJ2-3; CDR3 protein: CASSLKAPVRGTDTQYF
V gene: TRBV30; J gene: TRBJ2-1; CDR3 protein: CAWKVLGLPYNEQFF
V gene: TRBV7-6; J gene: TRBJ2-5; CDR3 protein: CASSLRVDGSGETQYF
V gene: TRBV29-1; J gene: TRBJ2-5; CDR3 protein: CSVGSVGQGIQETQYF
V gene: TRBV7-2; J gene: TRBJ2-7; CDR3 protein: CASSLSELLAYEQYF
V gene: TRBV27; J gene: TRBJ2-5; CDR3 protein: CASSSLAGVAETQYF